This T cell receptor (beta chain) was observed in a study of blood T cell repertoires in COVID-19. Study-level information: COVID-19 samples, acute and convalescent, were from the United States, Italy and Spain. Sources were T cells, B-cell-depleted T cells, or PBMCs; the material itself was cDNA or gDNA.

Authors' methods: Reference gene primer amplification yielded estimated nucleated cell counts. The table came from immunoSEQ multiplex PCR; TCRdb's copy has only in-frame clones and leaves some out. Clone size and the V and J calls come from that table; the DNA yielded D and trimming. The sample carries some 700,000 clones, about 87% recorded once. This CDR3 region has 14 residues. The V gene's germline CDR1 is SGHDN and CDR2 FVKESK. V lost 4 bases and J 5 bases, leaving 14 bases between the germline ends. Sequencing input: peripheral blood. V gene TRBV14 combines with J gene TRBJ1-2; D gene uncertain. The origin of this receptor is a woman under 30 with acute or convalescent COVID-19. The CDR3 region has the DNA TGTGCCAGCAGCCCTCAGGCTACCCAATATGGCTACACCTTC. Translating gives CASSPQATQYGYTF. The variable domain in full, with the rest retrieved from reference TRBV14 and TRBJ1-2, is EAGVTQFPSHSVIEKGQTVTLRCDPISGHDNLYWYRRVMGKEIKFLLHFVKESKQDESGMPNNRFLAERTGGTYSTLKVQPAELEDSGVYFCASSPQATQYGYTFGSGTRLTVV.